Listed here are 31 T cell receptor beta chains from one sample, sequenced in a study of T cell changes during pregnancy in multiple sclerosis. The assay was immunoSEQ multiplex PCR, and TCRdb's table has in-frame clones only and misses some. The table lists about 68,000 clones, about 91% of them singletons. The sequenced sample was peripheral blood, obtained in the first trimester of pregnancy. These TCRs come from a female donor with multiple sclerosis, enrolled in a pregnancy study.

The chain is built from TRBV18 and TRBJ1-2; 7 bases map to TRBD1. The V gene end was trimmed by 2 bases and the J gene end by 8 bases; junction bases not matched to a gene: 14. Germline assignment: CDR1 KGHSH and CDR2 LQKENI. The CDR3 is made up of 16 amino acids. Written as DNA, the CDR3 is TGTGCCAGCTCACCAGTGGACAAGGCCCCAGGGGGGGGCTACACCTTC. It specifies CASSPVDKAPGGGYTF.

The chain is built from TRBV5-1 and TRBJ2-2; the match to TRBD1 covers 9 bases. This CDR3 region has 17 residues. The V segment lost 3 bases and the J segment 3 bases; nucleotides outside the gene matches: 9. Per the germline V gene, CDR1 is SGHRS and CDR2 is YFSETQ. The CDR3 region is CASSSGDRVVDTGELFF. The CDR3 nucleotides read TGCGCCAGCAGCTCCGGGGACAGGGTCGTGGACACCGGGGAGCTGTTTTTT.

This chain's CDR3 is CASTEGDSPLHF. CDR3 nucleotides: TGTGCCAGCACAGAGGGGGATTCACCCCTCCACTTT. This rearrangement joins TRBV11-2 to TRBJ1-6; tentatively, D is TRBD1 (6 bases). V lost 7 bases, J lost 8 bases, and 9 bases lay in between. Germline V gene sequence: CDR1 SGHAT, CDR2 FQNNGV. This CDR3 comprises 12 residues.

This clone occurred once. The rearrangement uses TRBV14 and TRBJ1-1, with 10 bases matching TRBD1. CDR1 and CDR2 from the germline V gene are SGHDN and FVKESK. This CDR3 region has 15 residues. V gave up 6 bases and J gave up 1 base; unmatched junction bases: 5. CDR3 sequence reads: CASRRTGGGNTEAFF. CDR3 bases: TGTGCCAGCAGGCGGACAGGGGGGGGGAACACTGAAGCTTTCTTT.

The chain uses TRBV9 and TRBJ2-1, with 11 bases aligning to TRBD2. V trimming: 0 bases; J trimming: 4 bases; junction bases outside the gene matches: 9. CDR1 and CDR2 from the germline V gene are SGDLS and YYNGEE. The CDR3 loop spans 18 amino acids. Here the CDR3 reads CASSVARGSGRGYNEQFF. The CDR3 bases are TGTGCCAGCAGCGTAGCTCGGGGTAGCGGGAGGGGATACAATGAGCAGTTCTTC. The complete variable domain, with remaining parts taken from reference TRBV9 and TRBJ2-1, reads DSGVTQTPKHLITATGQRVTLRCSPRSGDLSVYWYQQSLDQGLQFLIQYYNGEERAKGNILERFSAQQFPDLHSELNLSSLELGDSALYFCASSVARGSGRGYNEQFFGPGTRLTVL.

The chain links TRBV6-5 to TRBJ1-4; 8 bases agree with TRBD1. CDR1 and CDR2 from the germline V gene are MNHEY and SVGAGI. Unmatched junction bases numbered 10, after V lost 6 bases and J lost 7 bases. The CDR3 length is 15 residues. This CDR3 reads CASRMVTGAGEKLFF. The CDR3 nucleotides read TGTGCCAGCAGGATGGTGACAGGGGCAGGTGAAAAACTGTTTTTT.

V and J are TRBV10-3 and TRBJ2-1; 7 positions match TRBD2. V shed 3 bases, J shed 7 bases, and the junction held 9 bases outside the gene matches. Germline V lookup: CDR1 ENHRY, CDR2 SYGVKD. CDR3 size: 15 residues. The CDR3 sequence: CAISDGGSRSNEQFF. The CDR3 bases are TGTGCCATCAGTGATGGCGGGAGTAGGAGTAATGAGCAGTTCTTC.

The CDR3 sequence: CASMTGGMYNEQFF. In nucleotides, the CDR3 is TGTGCCAGCATGACGGGAGGGATGTACAATGAGCAGTTCTTC. The V gene is TRBV27, the J gene TRBJ2-1; 8 positions agree with TRBD2. After removal of 7 bases from V and 4 bases from J, the junction contained 6 bases not matched to a gene. The CDR3 totals 14 residues. Germline V CDR1 and CDR2: MNHEY, SMNVEV (reference sequence).

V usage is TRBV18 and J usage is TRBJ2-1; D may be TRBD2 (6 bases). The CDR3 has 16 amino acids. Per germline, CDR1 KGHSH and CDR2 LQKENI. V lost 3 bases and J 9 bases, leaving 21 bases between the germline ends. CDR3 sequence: CASSPLWKAGAGEQFF. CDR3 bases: TGTGCCAGCTCACCCTTGTGGAAGGCTGGAGCGGGTGAGCAGTTCTTC.

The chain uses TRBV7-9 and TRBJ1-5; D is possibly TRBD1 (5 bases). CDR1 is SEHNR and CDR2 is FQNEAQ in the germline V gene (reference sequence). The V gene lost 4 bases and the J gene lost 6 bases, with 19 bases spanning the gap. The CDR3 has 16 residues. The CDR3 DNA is TGTGCCAGCAGCTCGGTTCCGGCCACGCAGGGTCAGCCCCAGCATTTT. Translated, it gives CASSSVPATQGQPQHF.

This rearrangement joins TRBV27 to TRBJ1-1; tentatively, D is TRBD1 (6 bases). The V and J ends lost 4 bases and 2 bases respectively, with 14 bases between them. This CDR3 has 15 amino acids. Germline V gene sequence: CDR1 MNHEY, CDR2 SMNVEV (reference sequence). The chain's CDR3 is CASSSGGQPNTEAFF. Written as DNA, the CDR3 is TGTGCCAGCAGTTCTGGCGGACAGCCTAACACTGAAGCTTTCTTT.

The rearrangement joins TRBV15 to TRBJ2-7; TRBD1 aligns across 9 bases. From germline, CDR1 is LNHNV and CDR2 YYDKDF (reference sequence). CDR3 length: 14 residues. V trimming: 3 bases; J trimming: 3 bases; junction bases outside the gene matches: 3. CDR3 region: CATSREGQGYEQYF. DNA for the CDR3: TGTGCCACCAGCAGGGAGGGACAGGGCTACGAGCAGTACTTC. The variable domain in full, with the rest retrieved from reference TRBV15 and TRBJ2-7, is DAMVIQNPRYQVTQFGKPVTLSCSQTLNHNVMYWYQQKSSQAPKLLFHYYDKDFNNEADTPDNFQSRRPNTSFCFLDIRSPGLGDTAMYLCATSREGQGYEQYFGPGTRLTVT.

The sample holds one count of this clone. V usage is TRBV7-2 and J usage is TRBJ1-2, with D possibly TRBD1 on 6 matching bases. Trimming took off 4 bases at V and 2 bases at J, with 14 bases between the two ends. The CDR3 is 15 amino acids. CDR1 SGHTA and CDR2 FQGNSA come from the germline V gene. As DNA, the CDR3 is TGTGCCAGCAGCTCTAGCAGGGGAACCAACTATGGCTACACCTTC. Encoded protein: CASSSSRGTNYGYTF.

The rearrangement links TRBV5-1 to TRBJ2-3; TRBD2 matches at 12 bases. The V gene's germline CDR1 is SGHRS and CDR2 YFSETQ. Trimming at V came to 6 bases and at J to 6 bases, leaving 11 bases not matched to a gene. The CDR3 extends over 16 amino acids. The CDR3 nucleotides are TGCGCCAGCACCCCTCCCCTAGCGGGGGGGCGGGATACGCAGTATTTT. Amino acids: CASTPPLAGGRDTQYF. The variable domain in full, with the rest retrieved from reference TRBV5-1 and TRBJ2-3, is KAGVTQTPRYLIKTRGQQVTLSCSPISGHRSVSWYQQTPGQGLQFLFEYFSETQRNKGNFPGRFSGRQFSNSRSEMNVSTLELGDSALYLCASTPPLAGGRDTQYFGPGTRLTVL.

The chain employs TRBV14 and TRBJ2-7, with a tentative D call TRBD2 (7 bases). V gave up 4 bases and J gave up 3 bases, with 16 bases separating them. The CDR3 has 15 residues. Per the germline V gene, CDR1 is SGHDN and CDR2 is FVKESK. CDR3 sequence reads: CASSRGGGGYYEQYF. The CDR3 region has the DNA TGTGCCAGCAGCCGAGGAGGGGGGGGGTACTACGAGCAGTACTTC.

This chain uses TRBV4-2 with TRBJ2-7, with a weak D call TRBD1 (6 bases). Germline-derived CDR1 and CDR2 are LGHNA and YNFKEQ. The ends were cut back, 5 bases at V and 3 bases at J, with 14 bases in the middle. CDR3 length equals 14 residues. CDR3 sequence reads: CASSGNREFYEQYF. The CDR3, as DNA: TGTGCCAGCAGCGGGAACAGGGAGTTCTACGAGCAGTACTTC.

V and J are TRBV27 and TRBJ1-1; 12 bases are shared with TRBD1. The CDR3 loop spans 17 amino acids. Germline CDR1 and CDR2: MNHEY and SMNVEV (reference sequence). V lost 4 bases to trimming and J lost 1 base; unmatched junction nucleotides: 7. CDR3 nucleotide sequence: TGTGCCAGCAGTTCGCCGGGACAGGGGGCGTCGAACACTGAAGCTTTCTTT. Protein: CASSSPGQGASNTEAFF.

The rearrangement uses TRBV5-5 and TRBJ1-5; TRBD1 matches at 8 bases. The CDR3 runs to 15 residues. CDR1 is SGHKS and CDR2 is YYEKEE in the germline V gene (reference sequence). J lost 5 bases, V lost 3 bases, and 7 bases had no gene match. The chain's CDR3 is CASSYQTGAHQPQHF. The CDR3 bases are TGTGCCAGCAGCTACCAGACAGGGGCGCATCAGCCCCAGCATTTT.

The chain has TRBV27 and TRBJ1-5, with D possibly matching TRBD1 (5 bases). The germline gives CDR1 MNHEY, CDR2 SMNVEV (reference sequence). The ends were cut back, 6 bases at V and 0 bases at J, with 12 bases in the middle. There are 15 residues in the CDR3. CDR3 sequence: CASSPGAYSNQPQHF. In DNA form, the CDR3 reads TGTGCCAGCAGCCCTGGGGCTTATAGCAATCAGCCCCAGCATTTT.

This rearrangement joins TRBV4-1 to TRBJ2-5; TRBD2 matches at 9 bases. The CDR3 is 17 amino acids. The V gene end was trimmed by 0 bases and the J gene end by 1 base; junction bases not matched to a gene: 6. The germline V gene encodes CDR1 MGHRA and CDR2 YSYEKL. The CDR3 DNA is TGCGCCAGCAGCCAAGAGAGTCTAGCGGGGCTCCAAGAGACCCAGTACTTC. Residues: CASSQESLAGLQETQYF.

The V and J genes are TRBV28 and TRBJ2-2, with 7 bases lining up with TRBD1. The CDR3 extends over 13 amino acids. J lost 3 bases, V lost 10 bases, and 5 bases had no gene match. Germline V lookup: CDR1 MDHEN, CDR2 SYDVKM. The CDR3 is CATHRGDTGELFF. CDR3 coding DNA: TGTGCCACCCACAGGGGAGACACCGGGGAGCTGTTTTTT.

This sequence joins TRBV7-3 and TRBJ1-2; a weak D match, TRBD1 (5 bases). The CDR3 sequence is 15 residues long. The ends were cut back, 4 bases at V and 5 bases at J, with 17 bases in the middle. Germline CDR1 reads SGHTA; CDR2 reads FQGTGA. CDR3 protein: CASSSKTETFYGYTF. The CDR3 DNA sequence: TGTGCCAGCAGCTCGAAGACAGAAACCTTTTATGGCTACACCTTC.

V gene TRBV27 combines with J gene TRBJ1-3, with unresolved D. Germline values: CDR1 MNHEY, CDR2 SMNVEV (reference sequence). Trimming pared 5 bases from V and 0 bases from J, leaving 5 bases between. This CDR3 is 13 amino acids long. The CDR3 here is CASSGSSGNTIYF. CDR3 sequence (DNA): TGTGCCAGCAGTGGGAGCTCTGGAAACACCATATATTTT.

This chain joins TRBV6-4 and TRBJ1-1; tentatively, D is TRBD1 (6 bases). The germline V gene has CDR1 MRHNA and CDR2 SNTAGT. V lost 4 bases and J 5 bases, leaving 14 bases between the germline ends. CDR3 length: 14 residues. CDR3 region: CASSATYRDTEAFF. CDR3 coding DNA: TGTGCCAGCAGTGCCACTTACAGGGATACTGAAGCTTTCTTT.

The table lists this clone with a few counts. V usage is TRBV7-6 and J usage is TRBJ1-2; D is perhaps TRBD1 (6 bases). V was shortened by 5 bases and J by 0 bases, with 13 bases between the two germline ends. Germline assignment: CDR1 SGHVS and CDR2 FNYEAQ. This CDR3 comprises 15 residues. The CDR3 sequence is CASSPRDTTNYGYTF. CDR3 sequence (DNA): TGTGCCAGCAGCCCCCGGGACACAACTAACTATGGCTACACCTTC.

CDR3 loop: CASSLVGQGRGGNEQFF. The CDR3 nucleotides are TGTGCCAGCAGCTTGGTAGGACAGGGAAGGGGTGGGAATGAGCAGTTCTTC. The rearrangement links TRBV5-4 to TRBJ2-1, with 8 bases lining up with TRBD1. J was trimmed by 7 bases and V by 0 bases; bases with no gene match: 12. Germline V lookup: CDR1 SGHNT, CDR2 YYREEE (reference sequence). This CDR3 spans 17 amino acids.

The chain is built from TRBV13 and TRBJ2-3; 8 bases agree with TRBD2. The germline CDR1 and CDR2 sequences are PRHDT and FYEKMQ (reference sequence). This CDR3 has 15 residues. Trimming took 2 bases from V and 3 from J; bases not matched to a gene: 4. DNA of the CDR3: TGTGCCAGCAGCTTATTAGGGACTAGGACAGATACGCAGTATTTT. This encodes CASSLLGTRTDTQYF.

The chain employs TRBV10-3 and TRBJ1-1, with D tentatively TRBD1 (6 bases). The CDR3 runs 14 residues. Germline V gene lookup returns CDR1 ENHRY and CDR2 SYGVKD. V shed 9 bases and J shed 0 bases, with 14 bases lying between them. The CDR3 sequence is CAISVTGMNTEAFF. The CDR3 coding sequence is TGTGCCATTTCCGTTACAGGGATGAACACTGAAGCTTTCTTT.

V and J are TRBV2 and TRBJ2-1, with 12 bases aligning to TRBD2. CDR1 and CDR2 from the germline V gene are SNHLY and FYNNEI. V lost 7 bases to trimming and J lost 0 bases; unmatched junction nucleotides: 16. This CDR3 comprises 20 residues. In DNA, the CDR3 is TGTGCCAGCATCTCAGGGCGACTAGCGGGGGCCCCGAGCTCCTACAATGAGCAGTTCTTC. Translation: CASISGRLAGAPSSYNEQFF.

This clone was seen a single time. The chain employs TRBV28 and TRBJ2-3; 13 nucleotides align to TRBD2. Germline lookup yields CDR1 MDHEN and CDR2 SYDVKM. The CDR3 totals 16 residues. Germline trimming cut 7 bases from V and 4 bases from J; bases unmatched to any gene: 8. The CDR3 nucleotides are TGTGCCAGCATCAGTCCGACTAGCGGGGGGTCAGATACGCAGTATTTT. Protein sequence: CASISPTSGGSDTQYF.

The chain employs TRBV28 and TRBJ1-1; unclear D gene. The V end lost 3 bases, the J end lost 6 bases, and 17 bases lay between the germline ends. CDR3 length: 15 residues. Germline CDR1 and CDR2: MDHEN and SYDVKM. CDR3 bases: TGTGCCAGCAGTTTTACTACCCTTCGGGAGTCTGAAGCTTTCTTT. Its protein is CASSFTTLRESEAFF.